The TCR beta chain under discussion was sequenced for a study of post-analysis software for immune sequencing data. Sequencing libraries made from TCR beta cDNA carried unique molecular identifiers. MiXCR was run by TCRdb on the PCR reads, yielding one entry per CDR3 protein. The sample comprises about 800,000 distinct CDR3 sequences, roughly 30% of which are singletons, and 0.5% to 0.6% rests with the top ten. The specimen sequenced was blood. This TCR came from a girl aged 10-17 years with multiple sclerosis.

CDR3 amino acids: CASSRYQGSHTEAFF. DNA for the CDR3: TGTGCCAGCAGTAGGTATCAGGGAAGCCACACTGAAGCTTTCTTT. This chain connects TRBV12-3 or TRBV12-4 to TRBJ1-1, with a weak D call TRBD1 (5 bases). The CDR3 is made up of 15 amino acids. Deletions cut 5 bases from V and 3 bases from J, with 16 bases between.